The next 6 T cell receptor beta chains were all read from a single sample in a study of Ad26.COV2.S vaccination and SARS-CoV-2 variants. As to treatment: over 15 received Ad26.COV2.S at low or high dose, single or two shots; about 5 received placebo; per-sample allocation not given. Specimen acquisition occurred on day 63 following the initial vaccine or placebo injection. Some clones are missing from TCRdb's copy, which holds only in-frame ones; the method was immunoSEQ multiplex PCR. This sample yields around 450,000 clones, of which 90% are seen a single time; 12% belongs to the top ten. The starting material was peripheral blood, obtained in a trial of Ad26.COV2.S vaccine versus placebo. Source of these receptors: a person between 18 and 65 years old who received the Ad26.COV2.S COVID-19 vaccine or a placebo.

Note on this clone: Other DNA sequences from this sample encode an identical CDR3 as well. This chain uses TRBV18 with TRBJ2-7; D uncertain. The CDR3 is 12 residues long. Germline CDR1 KGHSH, CDR2 LQKENI. Trimming stripped 3 bases from V and 0 bases from J, with 3 bases between. This CDR3 is CASSPASYEQYF. DNA of the CDR3: TGTGCCAGCTCACCCGCCTCCTACGAGCAGTACTTC. Complete variable domain (other parts from reference TRBV18 and TRBJ2-7): NAGVMQNPRHLVRRRGQEARLRCSPMKGHSHVYWYRQLPEEGLKFMVYLQKENIIDESGMPKERFSAEFPKEGPSILRIQQVVRGDSAAYFCASSPASYEQYFGPGTRLTVT.

The V call is TRBV11-2, the J call TRBJ2-7, with D tentatively TRBD1 (6 bases). V lost 7 bases to trimming and J lost 5 bases, with 12 bases between them. Germline-derived CDR1 and CDR2 are SGHAT and FQNNGV. This CDR3 is 12 amino acids long. The DNA of the CDR3 is TGTGCCAGCACCAGGGGTTTCAACGAGCAGTACTTC. It is translated as CASTRGFNEQYF.

The V and J genes are TRBV28 and TRBJ2-5; D not resolved. CDR3 length equals 10 residues. The V end lost 3 bases, the J end lost 5 bases, and 1 base lay between the germline ends. Germline V gene lookup returns CDR1 MDHEN and CDR2 SYDVKM. The CDR3 sequence: CASSLETQYF. CDR3 nucleotides: TGTGCCAGCAGTTTGGAGACCCAGTACTTC.

The chain uses TRBV11-2 and TRBJ2-2, with 7 bases that match TRBD2. Germline V gene data show CDR1 as SGHAT and CDR2 as FQNNGV. V was pared by 10 bases and J by 6 bases, with 8 bases of the junction left unmatched. The CDR3 sequence is 13 residues long. CDR3 in amino acids: CAILVRGAGELFF. Here the CDR3 DNA reads TGTGCCATCCTAGTTCGGGGGGCCGGGGAGCTGTTTTTT.

The rearrangement joins TRBV12-3 or TRBV12-4 to TRBJ1-5; D is uncertain. The CDR3 covers 13 residues. V was pared by 2 bases and J by 1 base, with 3 bases between. Here the CDR3 reads CASSLFSNQPQHF. The CDR3 region has the DNA TGTGCCAGCAGTTTATTCAGCAATCAGCCCCAGCATTTT.

This chain joins TRBV18 and TRBJ1-1; the match to TRBD1 covers 10 bases. With 0 bases clipped from V and 4 bases from J, the junction kept 5 bases outside the gene matches. CDR1 and CDR2 from the germline V gene are KGHSH and LQKENI. There are 16 residues in the CDR3. CDR3 sequence: CASSPPAGTGVTEAFF. DNA of the CDR3: TGTGCCAGCTCACCACCCGCCGGGACAGGGGTCACTGAAGCTTTCTTT.